The sequence of this T cell receptor (beta chain) was determined in a study of blood T cell repertoires in COVID-19. Study details: Samples taken during acute and convalescent COVID-19 were collected in the United States, Italy and Spain. PBMCs, B-cell-depleted T cells, or T cells provided the cDNA or gDNA that made up the material.

How the authors handled the data: Scientists estimated how many nucleated cells there were by amplifying reference gene primers. Profiling relied on immunoSEQ multiplex PCR, and the TCRdb table lists in-frame clones only, not all of them. The V and J calls and clone size come from that table; D and trimming were worked out from the DNA. The sample lists about 96,000 clones; 80% to 90% were seen once. The sequencing sample was made of peripheral blood. The receptor was derived from a human donor with COVID-19, enrolled during active disease. The donor label of this sample is uncertain.

The CDR3 bases are TGTGCCAGCAGTTATGGTTCGGGAAGGACTGAAGCTTTCTTT. Encoded protein: CASSYGSGRTEAFF. The chain has TRBV6-5 and TRBJ1-1; D is uncertain. CDR1 and CDR2 from the germline V gene are MNHEY and SVGAGI. The CDR3 consists of 14 residues. The V and J ends lost 3 bases and 5 bases respectively, with 13 bases between them.